A selection of T cell receptor beta chains follows, all from one sample in a study of T cell responses to AZD1222 COVID-19 vaccine. Repertoires were generated with immunoSEQ multiplex PCR, while TCRdb's copy carries only in-frame clones and drops some. The repertoire holds around 140,000 clones, with approximately 90% as singletons. The sample in question was peripheral blood, obtained on day 0 of AZD1222 vaccination. The source of these receptors is an adult in good health. CDR3s include the opening cysteine and the closing phenylalanine or tryptophan. The D gene is left open where the match is weak. The size field is filled for only some rows; it gives once, few, many or a size class.

clone size: -
D gene: -
V gene: TRBV11-2
J gene: TRBJ2-6
CDR3 DNA: TGTGCCAGCAGCCTCCTCGGGGCAGCGGGGGCCAACGTCCTGACTTTC
CDR3 protein: CASSLLGAAGANVLTF

clone size: -
D gene: -
V gene: TRBV27
J gene: TRBJ2-2
CDR3 DNA: TGTGCCAGCAGTCAGGACGGTGCGAACACCGGGGAGCTGTTTTTT
CDR3 protein: CASSQDGANTGELFF

clone size: -
D gene: -
V gene: TRBV5-1
J gene: TRBJ1-1
CDR3 DNA: TGCGCCAGCAGCTCAGGGGTGGGGACTGAAGCTTTCTTT
CDR3 protein: CASSSGVGTEAFF

clone size: -
D gene: -
V gene: TRBV7-9
J gene: TRBJ2-6
CDR3 DNA: TGTGCCAGCAGCCCCCAGAGGGCTGGGGCCAACGTCCTGACTTTC
CDR3 protein: CASSPQRAGANVLTF

clone size: -
D gene: TRBD2
V gene: TRBV24-1
J gene: TRBJ2-3
CDR3 DNA: TGTGCCACCAGTGATTTTCCCCGGGGGGGAGTCACAGATACGCAGTATTTT
CDR3 protein: CATSDFPRGGVTDTQYF

clone size: -
D gene: -
V gene: TRBV6-5
J gene: TRBJ1-6
CDR3 DNA: TGTGCCAGCCGAGCGACCTTAAATTCACCCCTCCACTTT
CDR3 protein: CASRATLNSPLHF

clone size: -
D gene: -
V gene: TRBV5-1
J gene: TRBJ1-1
CDR3 DNA: TGCGCCAGCAGCTTAGACAGGAACACTGAAGCTTTCTTT
CDR3 protein: CASSLDRNTEAFF

clone size: -
D gene: -
V gene: TRBV6-5
J gene: TRBJ2-7
CDR3 DNA: TGTGCCAGCAGTTACATCAGCTACGAGCAGTACTTC
CDR3 protein: CASSYISYEQYF

clone size: -
D gene: TRBD1
V gene: TRBV7-9
J gene: TRBJ2-7
CDR3 DNA: TGTGCCAGCAGCCAGGACAGGACAGGGGTGTACGAGCAGTACTTC
CDR3 protein: CASSQDRTGVYEQYF

clone size: -
D gene: -
V gene: TRBV10-3
J gene: TRBJ2-3
CDR3 DNA: TGTGCCATCAGAGAACAGGGCTATAACTCAGATACGCAGTATTTT
CDR3 protein: CAIREQGYNSDTQYF

clone size: -
D gene: TRBD2
V gene: TRBV3-1/TRBV3-2
J gene: TRBJ2-3
CDR3 DNA: TGTGCCAGCAGCCAAGATGGGGCGCGTCGAGCGGGGGTTTTAGCAGATACGCAGTATTTT
CDR3 protein: CASSQDGARRAGVLADTQYF

clone size: -
D gene: TRBD1
V gene: TRBV14
J gene: TRBJ2-2
CDR3 DNA: TGTGCCAGCAGCCGATCAAGTCGACAGGGACCAGAGTTAGTACGGAACACCGGGGAGCTGTTTTTT
CDR3 protein: CASSRSSRQGPELVRNTGELFF

clone size: -
D gene: TRBD1
V gene: TRBV27
J gene: TRBJ1-1
CDR3 DNA: TGTGCCAGCAGTCGCTCTCGGACAGGAAGGAACACTGAAGCTTTCTTT
CDR3 protein: CASSRSRTGRNTEAFF

clone size: -
D gene: -
V gene: TRBV7-2
J gene: TRBJ1-1
CDR3 DNA: TGTGCCAGCAGCGCCGACACTGAAGCTTTCTTT
CDR3 protein: CASSADTEAFF

clone size: -
D gene: TRBD1
V gene: TRBV24-1
J gene: TRBJ2-1
CDR3 DNA: TGTGCCACCAGTGACCCCGGGACAGGGGGGTACAATGAGCAGTTCTTC
CDR3 protein: CATSDPGTGGYNEQFF

clone size: -
D gene: TRBD1
V gene: TRBV6-1
J gene: TRBJ2-3
CDR3 DNA: TGTGCCAGCAGTGAGGGACAGCCCCCGGATACGCAGTATTTT
CDR3 protein: CASSEGQPPDTQYF

clone size: -
D gene: -
V gene: TRBV7-9
J gene: TRBJ2-2
CDR3 DNA: TGTGCCAGCAGCTTAGGGGCTGCAACATTACCCGGGGAGCTGTTTTTT
CDR3 protein: CASSLGAATLPGELFF

clone size: -
D gene: TRBD2
V gene: TRBV7-2
J gene: TRBJ2-1
CDR3 DNA: TGTGCCAGCAGCTTAGGGCTAGCGGGGGCTGGGGAGCAGTTCTTC
CDR3 protein: CASSLGLAGAGEQFF

clone size: -
D gene: TRBD1
V gene: TRBV27
J gene: TRBJ2-7
CDR3 DNA: TGTGCCAGCAGTCCCCCCGGGACAGTAAATACCTACGAGCAGTACTTC
CDR3 protein: CASSPPGTVNTYEQYF

clone size: -
D gene: -
V gene: TRBV7-9
J gene: TRBJ1-2
CDR3 DNA: TGTGCCAGCAGCTTAGAAGAGCGAACCTATGGCTACACCTTC
CDR3 protein: CASSLEERTYGYTF

clone size: -
D gene: -
V gene: TRBV5-5
J gene: TRBJ1-4
CDR3 DNA: TGTGCCAGCAGCTTGGGGGGGCGCAGGGAAAAACTGTTTTTT
CDR3 protein: CASSLGGRREKLFF

clone size: -
D gene: -
V gene: TRBV5-1
J gene: TRBJ2-3
CDR3 DNA: TGCGCCAGCAAGCAGGGGATCACAGATACGCAGTATTTT
CDR3 protein: CASKQGITDTQYF

clone size: -
D gene: TRBD2
V gene: TRBV11-3
J gene: TRBJ2-3
CDR3 DNA: TGTGCCAGCAGCTTGACTAGCGGGGGGCAAGATACGCAGTATTTT
CDR3 protein: CASSLTSGGQDTQYF

clone size: once
D gene: -
V gene: TRBV7-8
J gene: TRBJ2-1
CDR3 DNA: TGTGCCAGCAGCCCGTCGAGAAATGAGCAGTTCTTC
CDR3 protein: CASSPSRNEQFF

clone size: -
D gene: TRBD1
V gene: TRBV4-1
J gene: TRBJ1-2
CDR3 DNA: TGCGCCAGCAGCCCTTCGACAGGGGAAAGCTATGGCTACACCTTC
CDR3 protein: CASSPSTGESYGYTF

clone size: -
D gene: -
V gene: TRBV25-1
J gene: TRBJ2-1
CDR3 DNA: TGTGCCAGCAGTAAACCGGGGGCTCCTAGCTCCTACAATGAGCAGTTCTTC
CDR3 protein: CASSKPGAPSSYNEQFF

clone size: -
D gene: TRBD1
V gene: TRBV6-1
J gene: TRBJ2-5
CDR3 DNA: TGTGCCAGCAGTGAAGCAGGGGGCAGAGAGACCCAGTACTTC
CDR3 protein: CASSEAGGRETQYF

clone size: -
D gene: -
V gene: TRBV24-1
J gene: TRBJ2-5
CDR3 DNA: TGTGCCACCAGTGACTACACGAGGTGGGGCTTAGAGACCCAGTACTTC
CDR3 protein: CATSDYTRWGLETQYF

clone size: -
D gene: TRBD1
V gene: TRBV7-2
J gene: TRBJ2-5
CDR3 DNA: TGTGCCAGCAGCTCCGGGACAGGGAGATCGGAGACCCAGTACTTC
CDR3 protein: CASSSGTGRSETQYF

clone size: -
D gene: -
V gene: TRBV2
J gene: TRBJ2-7
CDR3 DNA: TGTGCCAGCAGTGATGGTAGCGGTGCCGTGAAGCAGTACTTC
CDR3 protein: CASSDGSGAVKQYF

clone size: once
D gene: -
V gene: TRBV7-2
J gene: TRBJ1-5
CDR3 DNA: TGTGCCAGCACAAAGGGGAACAGGGCGGATCAGCCCCAGCATTTT
CDR3 protein: CASTKGNRADQPQHF

clone size: -
D gene: TRBD1
V gene: TRBV6-5
J gene: TRBJ1-4
CDR3 DNA: TGTGCCAGCAGTTACTGGACAGGTCAGGCTAAACTGTTTTTT
CDR3 protein: CASSYWTGQAKLFF

clone size: once
D gene: -
V gene: TRBV28
J gene: TRBJ1-2
CDR3 DNA: TGTGCCAGCAGTTTGTTCCAGGGTGCGGGAGCTAACTATGGCTACACCTTC
CDR3 protein: CASSLFQGAGANYGYTF

clone size: -
D gene: -
V gene: TRBV9
J gene: TRBJ1-5
CDR3 DNA: TGTGCCAGCAGCCCCAGCCCAGCTAGCAATCAGCCCCAGCATTTT
CDR3 protein: CASSPSPASNQPQHF

clone size: once
D gene: -
V gene: TRBV7-2
J gene: TRBJ1-2
CDR3 DNA: TGTGCCAGCAGCCTGGGGGGGAGGACTAAGGGCTACACCTTC
CDR3 protein: CASSLGGRTKGYTF

clone size: -
D gene: TRBD1
V gene: TRBV7-8
J gene: TRBJ2-7
CDR3 DNA: TGTGCCAGCAGCTTAGTACGGACAGGGGACTACGAGCAGTACTTC
CDR3 protein: CASSLVRTGDYEQYF

clone size: -
D gene: -
V gene: TRBV4-1
J gene: TRBJ2-7
CDR3 DNA: TGCGCCAGCAGCCACCCAGACACGGACCTTACCTACGAGCAGTACTTC
CDR3 protein: CASSHPDTDLTYEQYF

clone size: few
D gene: -
V gene: TRBV5-1
J gene: TRBJ2-1
CDR3 DNA: TGCGCCAGCAGCTCCGACACTTCCCGAGGGGGCTTAGCGGCCTCCTACAATGAGCAGTTCTTC
CDR3 protein: CASSSDTSRGGLAASYNEQFF

clone size: -
D gene: -
V gene: TRBV4-3
J gene: TRBJ1-1
CDR3 DNA: TGCGCCAGCAGCCAAGCAAAGGGGGGGAACACTGAAGCTTTCTTT
CDR3 protein: CASSQAKGGNTEAFF

clone size: -
D gene: TRBD2
V gene: TRBV6-5
J gene: TRBJ2-1
CDR3 DNA: TGTGCCAGCAGCTTAGCGGGGCGACAGTCGGTGCAGTTCTTC
CDR3 protein: CASSLAGRQSVQFF

clone size: -
D gene: -
V gene: TRBV4-2
J gene: TRBJ1-3
CDR3 DNA: TGTGCCAGCAGCCAAGATAACGCCGGGGTATACACCATATATTTT
CDR3 protein: CASSQDNAGVYTIYF

clone size: -
D gene: -
V gene: TRBV7-9
J gene: TRBJ1-3
CDR3 DNA: TGTGCCAGCAGCTCCGGACGGTTCTCTGGAAACACCATATATTTT
CDR3 protein: CASSSGRFSGNTIYF

clone size: -
D gene: TRBD2
V gene: TRBV7-8
J gene: TRBJ2-5
CDR3 DNA: TGTGCCAGCAGCATCGGGACTAGCCAAGAGACCCAGTACTTC
CDR3 protein: CASSIGTSQETQYF

clone size: -
D gene: -
V gene: TRBV7-9
J gene: TRBJ1-1
CDR3 DNA: TGTGCCAGCAGCTTAGCGCAGGGGAACACTGAAGCTTTCTTT
CDR3 protein: CASSLAQGNTEAFF

clone size: -
D gene: -
V gene: TRBV3-1/TRBV3-2
J gene: TRBJ1-5
CDR3 DNA: TGTGCCAGCAGCCAAGCCGCGGGTCAGCCCCAGCATTTT
CDR3 protein: CASSQAAGQPQHF